This entry lists 2 T cell receptor beta chains sequenced from one sample in a study of CD8 T cells in Susac syndrome. Random-hexamer reverse transcription was applied to about 0.5 to 1 ug RNA. TCRdb reprocessed the immunoSEQ multiplex PCR reads via MiXCR and lists one record per CDR3 protein. The repertoire holds about 73,000 distinct CDR3 sequences, with about 95% as singletons. The specimen sequenced was CD8+ T cells from PBMCs. These receptors originate from a human donor with multiple sclerosis.

The chain is built from TRBV18 and TRBJ1-5, with D hard to call. V was clipped by 3 bases and J by 5 bases, with 8 bases between them. CDR1 and CDR2 from the germline V gene are KGHSH and LQKENI. The CDR3 runs 13 residues. The CDR3 nucleotides read TGTGCCAGCTCACCGGCAGGTCATCAGCCCCAGCATTTT. Protein product: CASSPAGHQPQHF. Full variable domain (outside the CDR3, taken from reference TRBV18 and TRBJ1-5): NAGVMQNPRHLVRRRGQEARLRCSPMKGHSHVYWYRQLPEEGLKFMVYLQKENIIDESGMPKERFSAEFPKEGPSILRIQQVVRGDSAAYFCASSPAGHQPQHFGDGTRLSIL.

The chain combines TRBV5-4 with TRBJ1-4, with D uncertain. Germline loops: CDR1 SGHNT, CDR2 YYREEE (reference sequence). The CDR3 has 14 amino acids. V lost 0 bases and J lost 6, with 9 bases in between. The DNA for the CDR3 is TGTGCCAGCAGCTTGGGCGAAAGAGATGAAAAACTGTTTTTT. As protein: CASSLGERDEKLFF.